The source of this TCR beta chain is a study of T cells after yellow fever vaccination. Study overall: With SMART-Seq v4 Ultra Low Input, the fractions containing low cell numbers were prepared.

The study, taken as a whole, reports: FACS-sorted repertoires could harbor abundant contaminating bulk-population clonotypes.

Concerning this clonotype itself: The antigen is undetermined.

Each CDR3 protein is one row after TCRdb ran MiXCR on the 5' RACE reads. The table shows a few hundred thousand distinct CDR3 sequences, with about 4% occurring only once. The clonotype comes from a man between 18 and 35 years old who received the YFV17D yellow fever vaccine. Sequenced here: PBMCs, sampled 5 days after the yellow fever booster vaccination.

In DNA form, the CDR3 reads TGTGCCAGCAGGCGACAGGGCGGGGTGGCGGAGACCCAGTACTTC. Encoded protein: CASRRQGGVAETQYF. The chain has TRBV7-2 and TRBJ2-5, with D possibly TRBD1 on 7 matching bases. CDR1 and CDR2 from the germline V gene are SGHTA and FQGNSA. V lost 6 bases and J 5 bases, leaving 19 bases between the germline ends. The CDR3 length is 15 residues.